One and the same sample provided the 29 T cell receptor beta chains below, sequenced in a study of Graves' ophthalmopathy and Graves' hyperthyroidism. Amplifying from RNA transcripts, the study obtained TCR beta CDR3 regions. Following a first-round RT-PCR that used HTBI primers, a second-round multiplex PCR was carried out. From the multiplex PCR reads, TCRdb called clonotypes with MiXCR, one entry per CDR3 protein. The table records 650,000 to 800,000 distinct CDR3 sequences, about two fifths of them present only once. The sample comprised peripheral blood. The receptors stem from an adult man with Graves' ophthalmopathy.

This sequence joins TRBV7-2 and TRBJ1-5; possibly TRBD1 for D (5 bases). The V and J ends lost 1 base and 7 bases respectively, with 11 bases between them. The CDR3 spans 14 residues. Germline V gene data show CDR1 as SGHTA and CDR2 as FQGNSA. The CDR3 region is CASSLDGAEQPQHF. The DNA of the CDR3 is TGTGCCAGCAGCTTAGATGGGGCAGAGCAGCCCCAGCATTTT. The full variable domain, rest sourced from reference TRBV7-2 and TRBJ1-5, is GAGVSQSPSNKVTEKGKDVELRCDPISGHTALYWYRQSLGQGLEFLIYFQGNSAPDKSGLPSDRFSAERTGGSVSTLTIQRTQQEDSAVYLCASSLDGAEQPQHFGDGTRLSIL.

This clonotype was recorded many times. The chain links TRBV6-4 to TRBJ1-1; D is undetermined. The V end lost 4 bases, the J end lost 0 bases, and 6 bases lay between the germline ends. Germline values: CDR1 MRHNA, CDR2 SNTAGT. This CDR3 contains 13 residues. CDR3 DNA: TGTGCCAGCAGTGCACAGATGAACACTGAAGCTTTCTTT. The encoded protein is CASSAQMNTEAFF.

The V call is TRBV5-1, the J call TRBJ2-7, with 9 bases fitting TRBD1. CDR3 length: 14 residues. V was pared by 4 bases and J by 5 bases, with 7 bases of the junction left unmatched. From germline, CDR1 is SGHRS and CDR2 YFSETQ. This CDR3 is CASSPRQGVNEQYF. Here the CDR3 DNA reads TGCGCCAGCAGCCCTCGACAGGGGGTCAACGAGCAGTACTTC. The variable domain in full, completed from reference TRBV5-1 and TRBJ2-7, reads KAGVTQTPRYLIKTRGQQVTLSCSPISGHRSVSWYQQTPGQGLQFLFEYFSETQRNKGNFPGRFSGRQFSNSRSEMNVSTLELGDSALYLCASSPRQGVNEQYFGPGTRLTVT.

On this clonotype: This clone may be a read error of a much larger clone one base away. The gene calls are TRBV5-1 and TRBJ1-4; D not resolved. Germline-derived CDR1 and CDR2 are SGHRS and YFSETQ. This CDR3 spans 15 amino acids. Trimming took 6 bases from V and 8 from J, leaving 20 bases between them. Here the CDR3 reads CASTPNGPEDEKLFF. CDR3 coding DNA: TGCGCCAGCACCCCGAATGGGCCGGAAGACGAAAAACTGTTTTTT.

This clonotype came up many times. The chain links TRBV19 to TRBJ1-2; D might be TRBD1 (5 bases). V lost 3 bases and J 2 bases, leaving 13 bases between the germline ends. CDR1 LNHDA and CDR2 SQIVND come from the germline V gene (reference sequence). The CDR3 sequence is 15 residues long. The CDR3 nucleotides are TGTGCCAGTAGTATCCCGGGACTCTCAAACTATGGCTACACCTTC. Translating it yields CASSIPGLSNYGYTF. Drawing the rest from reference TRBV19 and TRBJ1-2, the complete variable domain is DGGITQSPKYLFRKEGQNVTLSCEQNLNHDAMYWYRQDPGQGLRLIYYSQIVNDFQKGDIAEGYSVSREKKESFPLTVTSAQKNPTAFYLCASSIPGLSNYGYTFGSGTRLTVV.

With regard to this clonotype: Just one base apart from a much larger clone, this may be a read error. The chain recombines TRBV2 with TRBJ2-5, with a possible D match to TRBD2 (7 bases). The CDR3 runs 13 residues. Germline V gene data show CDR1 as SNHLY and CDR2 as FYNNEI. CDR3 sequence reads: CAISAGAQETQYF. Here the CDR3 DNA reads TGTGCCATCAGTGCGGGGGCCCAAGAGACCCAGTACTTC.

In its sample, this clonotype was seen many times. The V gene is TRBV7-8, the J gene TRBJ2-5; 11 bases map to TRBD2. V was pared by 5 bases and J by 3 bases, with 2 bases of the junction left unmatched. CDR1 SGHVS and CDR2 FQNEAQ come from the germline V gene. The CDR3 is made up of 14 amino acids. The CDR3 DNA follows: TGTGCCAGCAGCACGGGACTAGCGGAAGAGACCCAGTACTTC. Translating it yields CASSTGLAEETQYF.

This clonotype has at least ten counts. V is TRBV10-2 and J is TRBJ2-5, with D possibly being TRBD2 (5 bases). The V gene's germline CDR1 is WSHSY and CDR2 SAAADI. V was trimmed by 10 bases and J by 5 bases, leaving 11 bases between them. The CDR3 runs 11 residues. This CDR3 reads CATGTRETQYF. The DNA of the CDR3 is TGCGCCACCGGTACTAGGGAGACCCAGTACTTC.

CDR3 in amino acids: CASRATGAGWETQYF. The CDR3 region has the DNA TGTGCCAGCAGGGCTACAGGGGCGGGGTGGGAGACCCAGTACTTC. V usage is TRBV7-8 and J usage is TRBJ2-5; D is possibly TRBD1 (7 bases). V was pared by 6 bases and J by 5 bases, with 19 bases between. Per germline, CDR1 SGHVS and CDR2 FQNEAQ. The CDR3 is made up of 15 amino acids.

J is TRBJ2-7 and V is TRBV29-1, with 7 bases lining up with TRBD1. In germline, CDR1 is SQVTM, CDR2 ANQGSEA. The CDR3 loop spans 13 amino acids. Trimming at V came to 1 base and at J to 3 bases, leaving 3 bases not matched to a gene. The CDR3 protein is CSVEGPGGYEQYF. CDR3 coding DNA: TGCAGCGTTGAAGGTCCAGGGGGCTACGAGCAGTACTTC.

The V and J genes are TRBV5-1 and TRBJ2-7, with D perhaps given as TRBD1 or TRBD2 (6 bases each). The CDR3 extends over 15 amino acids. V was pared by 0 bases and J by 3 bases, with 13 bases between. Per the germline V gene, CDR1 is SGHRS and CDR2 is YFSETQ. The CDR3 is CASSLEGGGYYEQYF. The CDR3 DNA reads TGCGCCAGCAGCTTGGAAGGAGGGGGGTACTACGAGCAGTACTTC. Looking up the rest from reference TRBV5-1 and TRBJ2-7 gives the full variable domain: KAGVTQTPRYLIKTRGQQVTLSCSPISGHRSVSWYQQTPGQGLQFLFEYFSETQRNKGNFPGRFSGRQFSNSRSEMNVSTLELGDSALYLCASSLEGGGYYEQYFGPGTRLTVT.

In this sample, this clonotype turned up many times. The chain uses TRBV5-6 and TRBJ2-5; no clear D. The CDR3 covers 13 residues. Deletions cut 2 bases from V and 5 bases from J, with 10 bases between. Germline assignment: CDR1 SGHDT and CDR2 YYEEEE. The CDR3 DNA follows: TGTGCCAGCAGCTTTTCGGGTCGGGAGACCCAGTACTTC. Translated: CASSFSGRETQYF.

This clonotype showed up just a few times. The junction and the germline gene differ at one end; a read error may be behind it. This rearrangement joins TRBV10-3 to TRBJ1-5, with D unclear. There are 14 residues in the CDR3. CDR1 and CDR2 (germline): ENHRY, SYGVKD. The CDR3 DNA reads as TGTGCCAGCAGTCGTTCAGGCGACAATCAGCCCCAGCATTTT. Amino acids: CASSRSGDNQPQHF.

This clonotype has a single count. This likely comes from a read error, as the CDR3 has no conserved phenylalanine or tryptophan at its end. The chain uses TRBV20-1 and TRBJ2-3, with 10 bases matching TRBD2. Germline CDR1 DFQATT, CDR2 SNEGSKA (reference sequence). V trimming: 1 base; J trimming: 12 bases; junction bases outside the gene matches: 4. The CDR3 consists of 12 residues. The CDR3 region has the DNA TGCAGTGCTAGAGTTCTAGCGGGGGTCCAGTATTCT. Translated: CSARVLAGVQYS.

This clonotype was recorded a few times. CDR3 residues: CASSPGQGYSYEQYF. The CDR3 DNA follows: TGTGCCAGCAGTCCGGGACAGGGGTACTCCTACGAGCAGTACTTC. The genes are TRBV6-5 and TRBJ2-7; TRBD1 matches 10 bases. Looked up from germline, CDR1 is MNHEY and CDR2 is SVGAGI. This CDR3 has 15 amino acids. V gave up 5 bases and J gave up 0 bases; unmatched junction bases: 4.

This clonotype was observed a handful of times. V is TRBV24-1 and J is TRBJ2-5; 9 bases are a match to TRBD1. The CDR3 loop spans 15 amino acids. Trimming removed 3 bases from V and 9 bases from J; junction bases left unmatched: 10. Germline V gene data show CDR1 as KGHDR and CDR2 as SFDVKD. CDR3 DNA sequence: TGTGCCACCAGTGATGCGGACAGGGGAGGGCAGCCCCAGTACTTC. Translated, it gives CATSDADRGGQPQYF.

This clonotype was seen more than once but under ten times. This sequence joins TRBV12-5 and TRBJ2-6; no firm D call. CDR1 is LGHNT, CDR2 FRNRAP, per germline. The CDR3 extends over 17 amino acids. V lost 2 bases to trimming and J lost 1 base, with 12 bases between them. The CDR3 loop is CASGLYTWFSGANVLTF. The DNA of the CDR3 is TGTGCTAGTGGTTTGTATACGTGGTTTTCTGGGGCCAACGTCCTGACTTTC.

This clonotype was detected many times. The chain joins TRBV29-1 to TRBJ2-5; TRBD1 might be the D (5 bases). Looked up from germline, CDR1 is SQVTM and CDR2 is ANQGSEA. CDR3 length: 14 residues. CDR3 nucleotide sequence: TGCAACGAAAGAATACCACAGGACCAAGAGACCCAGTACTTC. Translation: CNERIPQDQETQYF.

With regard to this clonotype: A much larger clone lies one base from this, so it may be a read error. This chain uses TRBV2 with TRBJ1-5, with D uncertain. This CDR3 spans 11 amino acids. Germline CDR1 is SNHLY and CDR2 is FYNNEI. This CDR3 reads CAGSQNQPQHF. CDR3 coding DNA: TGTGCCGGCAGTCAGAATCAGCCCCAGCATTTT.

The chain couples TRBV9 to TRBJ2-5; D remains ambiguous. The DNA end lines up better with TRBJ2-4; the J call may be wrong. In germline, CDR1 is SGDLS, CDR2 YYNGEE. The CDR3 extends over 14 amino acids. Written as DNA, the CDR3 is TGTGCCAGCAGCTTAGTGGGGACCAAAAACATTCAGTACTTC. Encoded protein: CASSLVGTKNIQYF.

The rearrangement uses TRBV5-1 and TRBJ2-3; a possible D gene is TRBD1 (5 bases). The CDR3 covers 15 residues. Deletions cut 1 base from V and 2 bases from J, with 11 bases between. Germline CDR1 SGHRS, CDR2 YFSETQ. The CDR3 is CASSLLGPPTDTQYF. The DNA for the CDR3 is TGCGCCAGCAGCTTGTTGGGGCCCCCCACAGATACGCAGTATTTT.

This clonotype has ten or more counts. The chain carries TRBV2 and TRBJ2-5, with D tentatively TRBD2 (6 bases). There are 15 residues in the CDR3. The V gene lost 4 bases and the J gene lost 3 bases, with 15 bases spanning the gap. Germline V CDR1 and CDR2: SNHLY, FYNNEI. As DNA, the CDR3 is TGTGCCAGCAGTGGGCCGTTGGGCGGGAAAGAGACCCAGTACTTC. This encodes CASSGPLGGKETQYF.

Note on this clonotype: Likely a read error: the CDR3 ends without its conserved phenylalanine or tryptophan. The chain has TRBV29-1 and TRBJ1-2; D call uncertain. The CDR3 is 11 residues long. From germline, CDR1 is SQVTM and CDR2 ANQGSEA. The CDR3 nucleotides read TGCTGCGTTGTACTTAACTATGGCTACACCATC. As protein: CCVVLNYGYTI.

This clonotype was found a few times. The J gene is TRBJ2-2, the V gene TRBV5-1; perhaps TRBD1 as D (6 bases). From germline, CDR1 is SGHRS and CDR2 YFSETQ. The CDR3 sequence is 15 residues long. V lost 1 base to trimming and J lost 6 bases, with 13 bases between them. The CDR3 reads CASSLTGLEPGELFF. The DNA for the CDR3 is TGCGCCAGCAGCTTGACAGGGCTGGAACCCGGGGAGCTGTTTTTT.

The sample holds a few counts of this clonotype. This chain uses TRBV19 with TRBJ1-1; the D is unclear. CDR3 length equals 14 residues. Germline lookup yields CDR1 LNHDA and CDR2 SQIVND (reference sequence). CDR3 in amino acids: CAGSKETWTPEAFF. CDR3 sequence (DNA): TGTGCTGGTAGTAAAGAAACGTGGACCCCTGAAGCTTTCTTT. Supplemented by reference TRBV19 and TRBJ1-1, the full variable domain reads DGGITQSPKYLFRKEGQNVTLSCEQNLNHDAMYWYRQDPGQGLRLIYYSQIVNDFQKGDIAEGYSVSREKKESFPLTVTSAQKNPTAFYLCAGSKETWTPEAFFGQGTRLTVV.

This clonotype was counted at least ten times. This chain joins TRBV5-1 and TRBJ1-1; possibly TRBD1 for D (6 bases). The CDR3 covers 14 residues. CDR1 is SGHRS, CDR2 YFSETQ, per germline. V shed 3 bases and J shed 6 bases, with 15 bases lying between them. CDR3 residues: CASSSTGLPPEAFF. The CDR3 DNA sequence: TGCGCCAGCAGCTCAACAGGGCTTCCCCCTGAAGCTTTCTTT.

The chain has TRBV29-1 and TRBJ1-5, with 10 bases that match TRBD1. Germline-derived CDR1 and CDR2 are SQVTM and ANQGSEA. CDR3 length: 13 residues. Unmatched junction bases numbered 2, after V lost 7 bases and J lost 2 bases. The CDR3, as DNA: TGCAGCGCGGGGACAGGGGGCAATCAGCCCCAGCATTTT. Translating it yields CSAGTGGNQPQHF.

This clonotype has at least ten counts. CDR3 nucleotides: TGTGCCAGCAGCAAGGACAGTGACGAGCAGTACTTC. Translated, it gives CASSKDSDEQYF. The chain combines TRBV7-9 with TRBJ2-7; D might be TRBD1 (6 bases). Germline V gene lookup returns CDR1 SEHNR and CDR2 FQNEAQ (reference sequence). The CDR3 runs 12 residues. V was shortened by 5 bases and J by 5 bases, with 10 bases between the two germline ends.

V and J are TRBV12-3 or TRBV12-4 and TRBJ1-5; D gene unclear. This CDR3 region has 18 residues. The CDR3 nucleotides are TGTGCTAGTGGCCTCACCCCACACCTCCGGACCACCAATCAGCCCCAGCATTTT. Encoded protein: CASGLTPHLRTTNQPQHF.